This T cell receptor beta chain originates from a study of shared clonotypes between healthy human individuals. Study-wide findings and caveats: The study's rarefaction showed incomplete sorted-subset sequencing despite large depth. It was anticipated that sequencing depth would influence how many clonotypes donors shared.

Germline V gene data show CDR1 as SNHLY and CDR2 as FYNNEI. The CDR3 covers 13 residues. This clone was recorded only once. Its antigen is not known. Other DNA sequences in the same sample also yield this CDR3. Genomic DNA (from each subset) was split evenly across several immunoSEQ plates. Measured with immunoSEQ multiplex PCR; TCRdb has only the in-frame clones, and not every one. The sample contains around 1.1 million clones, 75% to 85% of which appear only once. The rearrangement joins TRBV2 to TRBJ2-5, with a tentative D call TRBD1 (6 bases). Sequenced: memory CD4+ T cells from PBMCs. Subset in this sample: CD45RA-negative fraction. This receptor was obtained from a man between 18 and 35 years old in good health. Some clones in this sample may be carry-over from other donors' samples. The CDR3 nucleotides read TGTGCTAGCTCGGAACAGGGTGGCGAGACCCAGTACTTC. It codes for CASSEQGGETQYF.